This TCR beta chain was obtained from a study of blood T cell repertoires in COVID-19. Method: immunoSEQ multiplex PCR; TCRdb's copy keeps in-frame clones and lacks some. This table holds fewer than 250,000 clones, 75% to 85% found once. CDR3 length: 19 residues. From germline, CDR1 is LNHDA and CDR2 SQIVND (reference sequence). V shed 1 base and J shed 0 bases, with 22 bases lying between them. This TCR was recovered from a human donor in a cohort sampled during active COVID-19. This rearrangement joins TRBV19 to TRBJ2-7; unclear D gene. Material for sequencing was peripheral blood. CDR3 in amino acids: CASSIANLGQIYGSYEQYF. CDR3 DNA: TGTGCCAGTAGTATAGCCAATCTTGGGCAGATCTATGGCTCCTACGAGCAGTACTTC.